The clone carrying this T cell receptor beta chain turned up a few times. Its specificity is not known. As the template, RNA transcripts were used to amplify TCR beta CDR3 regions. The first-round RT-PCR employed HTBI primers together with the Qiagen OneStep RT-PCR kit. A multiplex PCR was then performed as the second round. TCRdb reprocessed the multiplex PCR reads via MiXCR and lists one record per CDR3 protein. The table records about 480,000 distinct CDR3 sequences, about 15% of them present only once. Germline loops: CDR1 MNHEY, CDR2 SVGAGI. The CDR3 totals 16 residues. V gave up 1 base and J gave up 3 bases; unmatched junction bases: 4. The record originates from a study of Graves' ophthalmopathy and Graves' hyperthyroidism. Overall study findings and caveats: Blood shared most expanded thyroid clonotypes above 0.001 frequency.

In this cohort, patients with other autoimmune diseases, uncontrolled infections, pregnancy or lactation were excluded. The diagnosis combined clinical symptoms, thyroxine, TRAb, thyroid ultrasound and orbital computed tomography scans. Sequences were obtained from blood. The clonotype originates from a woman in her twenties or thirties with Graves' ophthalmopathy. V is TRBV6-5 and J is TRBJ2-7; 12 nucleotides match TRBD2. The CDR3 spells CASSYLASGRVYEQYF. The CDR3 DNA reads TGTGCCAGCAGTTACTTGGCTAGCGGGAGGGTCTACGAGCAGTACTTC.